This T cell receptor (beta chain) is drawn from a study of Ad26.COV2.S vaccination and SARS-CoV-2 variants. Study in general: The donor participated in the COV1001 trial, in its Ad26.COV2.S arm. Recipients of Ad26.COV2.S got it intramuscularly, once or twice 56 days apart.

This CDR3 is built from 18 residues. Trimming shortened V by 1 base and J by 0 bases, and 16 bases separated the two germline ends. From germline, CDR1 is MDHEN and CDR2 SYDVKM. The treatment: about 20 received Ad26.COV2.S at low or high dose, single or two shots; roughly 5 received placebo; per-sample allocation not given. Sampling occurred on day 63 after the first vaccine or placebo injection. Produced via immunoSEQ multiplex PCR; TCRdb's table is partial and in-frame only. The sample has roughly 350,000 clones; about 88% are singletons. The source material was peripheral blood, sampled in a trial of Ad26.COV2.S vaccine versus placebo. The chain couples TRBV28 to TRBJ1-5; D is possibly TRBD1 (5 bases). The TCR was taken from a person between 18 and 65 years old who received the Ad26.COV2.S COVID-19 vaccine or a placebo. CDR3: CASSLSPGRTYSNQPQHF. In DNA form, the CDR3 reads TGTGCCAGCAGTTTATCCCCGGGACGGACTTATAGCAATCAGCCCCAGCATTTT.